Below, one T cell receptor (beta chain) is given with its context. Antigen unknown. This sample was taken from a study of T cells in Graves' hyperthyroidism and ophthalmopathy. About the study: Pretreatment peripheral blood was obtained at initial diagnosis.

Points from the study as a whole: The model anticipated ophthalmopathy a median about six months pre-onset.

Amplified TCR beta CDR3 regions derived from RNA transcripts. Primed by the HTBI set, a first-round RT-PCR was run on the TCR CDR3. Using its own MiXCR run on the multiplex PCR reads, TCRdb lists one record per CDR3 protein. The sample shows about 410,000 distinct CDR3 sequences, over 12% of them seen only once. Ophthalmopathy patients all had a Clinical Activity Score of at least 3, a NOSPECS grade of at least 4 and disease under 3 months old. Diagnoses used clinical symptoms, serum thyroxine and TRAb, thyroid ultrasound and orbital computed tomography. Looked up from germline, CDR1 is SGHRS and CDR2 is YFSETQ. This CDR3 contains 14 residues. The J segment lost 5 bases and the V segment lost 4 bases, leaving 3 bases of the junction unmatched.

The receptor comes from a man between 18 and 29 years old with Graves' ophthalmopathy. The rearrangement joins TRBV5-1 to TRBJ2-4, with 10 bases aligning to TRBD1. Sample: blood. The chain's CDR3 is CASSPGQGENIQYF. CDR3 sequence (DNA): TGCGCCAGCAGCCCCGGACAGGGGGAAAACATTCAGTACTTC.